This T cell receptor (beta chain) was found in a study of blood T cell repertoires in COVID-19. As for the study in general: The study counted Cohort 3 donors as recovered given two negative PCRs, clearance, or symptom resolution. Both acute and convalescent COVID-19 samples were obtained from the United States, Italy and Spain.

This CDR3 comprises 13 residues. Germline V gene lookup returns CDR1 SGHTA and CDR2 FQGNSA. V lost 5 bases and J lost 12, with 14 bases in between. Original processing notes: Amplification of reference gene primers was used by the study to estimate nucleated cell counts. This table comes from immunoSEQ multiplex PCR, and its TCRdb copy is limited to in-frame clones, with some not included. The V and J calls and the clone size are those of that table, but D and trimming were determined from the DNA. Of hundreds of thousands of clones in the sample, 70% to 90% were seen once. Recruitment covered 25 or so US areas and drew participants whose ages spanned roughly 18 to 89 years.

This clonotype originated in a woman between 50 and 59 years old in a cohort exposed to, infected with or recovered from COVID-19 (not recorded which). This chain links TRBV7-2 with TRBJ1-6; D is perhaps TRBD1 (5 bases). Material for sequencing was PBMCs or T cells enriched from blood (not recorded which). Here the CDR3 DNA reads TGTGCCAGCAGCCTTCGATTCGGACAACCCCTCCACTTT. Amino acids: CASSLRFGQPLHF. Complete variable domain (other parts from reference TRBV7-2 and TRBJ1-6): GAGVSQSPSNKVTEKGKDVELRCDPISGHTALYWYRQSLGQGLEFLIYFQGNSAPDKSGLPSDRFSAERTGGSVSTLTIQRTQQEDSAVYLCASSLRFGQPLHFGNGTRLTVT.